Following are 32 T cell receptor beta chains from one sample sequenced in a study of cytomegalovirus exposure and HLA in healthy donors. Clones were read by immunoSEQ multiplex PCR, and TCRdb kept only the in-frame ones, dropping some. The sample has roughly 70,000 clones, 95% seen once. Specimen: PBMCs. All receptors come from a young man in good health and CMV-seronegative.

The chain couples TRBV30 to TRBJ2-7, with D perhaps matching TRBD2 (5 bases). Trimming took off 4 bases at V and 2 bases at J, with 15 bases between the two ends. From germline, CDR1 is GTSNPN and CDR2 SVGIG (reference sequence). The CDR3 consists of 14 residues. This chain's CDR3 is CAWTLQAGAYEQYF. The CDR3 DNA reads as TGTGCCTGGACCCTTCAGGCGGGTGCCTACGAGCAGTACTTC. Full variable domain (missing parts from reference TRBV30 and TRBJ2-7): SQTIHQWPATLVQPVGSPLSLECTVEGTSNPNLYWYRQAAGRGLQLLFYSVGIGQISSEVPQNLSASRPQDRQFILSSKKLLLSDSGFYLCAWTLQAGAYEQYFGPGTRLTVT.

The rearrangement uses TRBV11-2 and TRBJ2-5, with D possibly matching TRBD2 (5 bases). Germline V gene lookup returns CDR1 SGHAT and CDR2 FQNNGV. Trimming left V 1 base short and J 5 bases short, with 11 bases between. The CDR3 contains 14 residues. Here the CDR3 DNA reads TGTGCCAGCAGCTTAGGTTTAAGAGGGGAGACCCAGTACTTC. Amino acids: CASSLGLRGETQYF.

V gene TRBV29-1 combines with J gene TRBJ2-5; D gene unclear. The CDR3 sequence is 10 residues long. CDR1 and CDR2 from the germline V gene are SQVTM and ANQGSEA. Between the trimmed V and J ends, which lost 7 bases and 2 bases, there was a span of 5 bases. CDR3 protein: CSATQETQYF. The CDR3 DNA is TGCAGCGCAACTCAAGAGACCCAGTACTTC.

This sequence joins TRBV4-3 and TRBJ1-2; D is possibly TRBD1 (6 bases). Between the trimmed V and J ends, which lost 1 base and 10 bases, there was a span of 19 bases. The CDR3 length is 15 residues. Germline V gene sequence: CDR1 LGHNA, CDR2 YSLEER. CDR3 amino acids: CASSQGITGSKSYTF. CDR3 sequence (DNA): TGCGCCAGCAGCCAAGGGATAACAGGGTCTAAATCCTACACCTTC.

The chain uses TRBV10-3 and TRBJ2-1; 13 bases line up with TRBD2. This CDR3 is built from 16 residues. Looked up from germline, CDR1 is ENHRY and CDR2 is SYGVKD. Trimming at V came to 6 bases and at J to 5 bases, leaving 7 bases not matched to a gene. CDR3 amino acids: CAISTSGGGKDNEQFF. CDR3 bases: TGTGCCATCAGCACTAGCGGGGGGGGAAAGGACAATGAGCAGTTCTTC.

The gene calls are TRBV6-6 and TRBJ2-1, with a tentative D call TRBD1 (5 bases). CDR1 and CDR2 (germline): MNHNY, SVGAGI (reference sequence). V was cut by 7 bases and J by 6 bases, with 16 bases left in between. There are 14 residues in the CDR3. The CDR3 reads CASTTPRVGNEQFF. The CDR3 region has the DNA TGTGCCAGCACCACCCCCAGGGTAGGCAATGAGCAGTTCTTC.

V gene TRBV5-1 combines with J gene TRBJ2-2; D might be TRBD1 (6 bases). The CDR3 runs 15 residues. The V end lost 0 bases, the J end lost 4 bases, and 10 bases lay between the germline ends. The V gene's germline CDR1 is SGHRS and CDR2 YFSETQ. The CDR3 spells CASSLDRVGTGELFF. CDR3 DNA sequence: TGCGCCAGCAGCTTGGACAGGGTGGGCACCGGGGAGCTGTTTTTT.

The chain carries TRBV27 and TRBJ2-7; TRBD1 aligns across 7 bases. Germline V gene data show CDR1 as MNHEY and CDR2 as SMNVEV (reference sequence). The CDR3 runs 13 residues. J gave up 2 bases and V 8 bases, and 6 bases lay outside the gene matches. DNA of the CDR3: TGTGCCAGCGGAATGGGACAGACCTACGAGCAGTACTTC. Translation gives CASGMGQTYEQYF.

This clone was seen a single time. The J gene is TRBJ1-5, the V gene TRBV10-3, with a tentative D call TRBD1 (6 bases). Germline lookup yields CDR1 ENHRY and CDR2 SYGVKD. This CDR3 has 14 amino acids. Trimming stripped 0 bases from V and 3 bases from J, with 6 bases between. CDR3 in amino acids: CAISESGANQPQHF. CDR3 in DNA: TGTGCCATCAGTGAGTCGGGGGCCAATCAGCCCCAGCATTTT.

This clone is a singleton in its sample. The J gene is TRBJ2-1, the V gene TRBV25-1; 11 bases line up with TRBD1. This CDR3 is 17 amino acids long. CDR1 is MGHDK and CDR2 is SYGVNS in the germline V gene. Unmatched junction bases numbered 12, after V lost 4 bases and J lost 7 bases. The CDR3 sequence is CASSGFSGTGGQNEQFF. The CDR3 bases are TGTGCCAGCAGTGGGTTTTCCGGGACAGGGGGGCAAAATGAGCAGTTCTTC.

In its sample, this clone was seen once. V and J are TRBV4-2 and TRBJ1-3; tentatively, D is TRBD1 (6 bases). The CDR3 covers 16 residues. Germline CDR1 reads LGHNA; CDR2 reads YNFKEQ. V was trimmed by 0 bases and J by 2 bases, leaving 11 bases between them. CDR3 coding DNA: TGTGCCAGCAGCCAAGAAGGGTCAGGGGCTGGAAACACCATATATTTT. Translated, it gives CASSQEGSGAGNTIYF.

CDR3 DNA sequence: TGTGCCAGCAGTGACAGGGAATGGGCGGATACGCAGTATTTT. It yields the protein CASSDREWADTQYF. The V gene is TRBV5-6, the J gene TRBJ2-3, with 7 nucleotides matching TRBD1. Trimming removed 5 bases from V and 6 bases from J; junction bases left unmatched: 9. Germline lookup yields CDR1 SGHDT and CDR2 YYEEEE. The CDR3 has 14 residues.

The chain recombines TRBV12-5 with TRBJ1-1; weak D call: TRBD1 (5 bases). V was pared by 7 bases and J by 5 bases, with 14 bases between. The V gene's germline CDR1 is LGHNT and CDR2 FRNRAP. This CDR3 spans 13 amino acids. CDR3 in DNA: TGTGCTAGTGACCCGCCGGGGGGAACTGAAGCTTTCTTT. Translating it yields CASDPPGGTEAFF.

This clone was seen once. Here the CDR3 DNA reads TGTGCCAGCAGCCAAGGACATCTAGGGGACTATGGCTACACCTTC. Its protein product is CASSQGHLGDYGYTF. V is TRBV4-2 and J is TRBJ1-2, with D possibly matching TRBD1 (5 bases). The germline V and J ends were trimmed by 1 base and 3 bases, with 12 bases remaining between them. The CDR3 extends over 15 amino acids. Germline CDR1 reads LGHNA; CDR2 reads YNFKEQ.

The chain recombines TRBV15 with TRBJ1-1; TRBD1 agrees at 8 bases. The J segment lost 5 bases and the V segment lost 1 base, leaving 3 bases of the junction unmatched. The CDR3 is 14 amino acids. In germline, CDR1 is LNHNV, CDR2 YYDKDF (reference sequence). In nucleotides, the CDR3 is TGTGCCACCAGCAGAGGGACAGGGAGGACTGAAGCTTTCTTT. Encoded protein: CATSRGTGRTEAFF.

This chain connects TRBV5-1 to TRBJ2-2; D may be TRBD1 (6 bases). V lost 0 bases and J lost 3, with 9 bases in between. In germline, CDR1 is SGHRS, CDR2 YFSETQ. The CDR3 runs to 15 residues. The CDR3 here is CASSLGGPDTGELFF. DNA for the CDR3: TGCGCCAGCAGCTTGGGGGGGCCTGACACCGGGGAGCTGTTTTTT.

The chain's CDR3 is CASSPPGTGDSPLHF. CDR3 DNA: TGTGCCAGCAGCCCCCCCGGGACAGGGGATTCACCCCTCCACTTT. The genes are TRBV7-9 and TRBJ1-6, with 10 bases lining up with TRBD1. This CDR3 contains 15 residues. Germline V lookup: CDR1 SEHNR, CDR2 FQNEAQ (reference sequence). V gave up 5 bases and J gave up 8 bases; unmatched junction bases: 6.

The V call is TRBV28, the J call TRBJ2-5; 9 bases align to TRBD2. The V segment lost 6 bases and the J segment 5 bases; nucleotides outside the gene matches: 10. Germline lookup yields CDR1 MDHEN and CDR2 SYDVKM. The CDR3 totals 15 residues. The CDR3 nucleotides are TGTGCCAGCAGCGTTTTAGCGGGGGTGGGGGAGACCCAGTACTTC. It yields the protein CASSVLAGVGETQYF.

The rearrangement links TRBV7-9 to TRBJ1-1, with TRBD1 as a possible D gene (6 bases). The CDR3 covers 14 residues. Germline loops: CDR1 SEHNR, CDR2 FQNEAQ (reference sequence). V was cut by 1 base and J by 5 bases, with 11 bases left in between. CDR3 coding DNA: TGTGCCAGCAGCTTAGTACAGGGAGGGACTGAAGCTTTCTTT. As protein: CASSLVQGGTEAFF. The full variable domain, in which reference TRBV7-9 and TRBJ1-1 provide the parts outside the CDR3, is DTGVSQNPRHKITKRGQNVTFRCDPISEHNRLYWYRQTLGQGPEFLTYFQNEAQLEKSRLLSDRFSAERPKGSFSTLEIQRTEQGDSAMYLCASSLVQGGTEAFFGQGTRLTVV.

The chain is built from TRBV5-6 and TRBJ2-1; 7 bases line up with TRBD1. V shed 7 bases and J 9 bases; nucleotides not matched to a gene: 13. CDR3 length: 14 residues. Germline-derived CDR1 and CDR2 are SGHDT and YYEEEE. In nucleotides, the CDR3 is TGTGCCAGCCGCAAAGCTCAGGGGGTGGGTGAGCAGTTCTTC. Translation gives CASRKAQGVGEQFF. Variable domain in full (rest from reference TRBV5-6 and TRBJ2-1): DAGVTQSPTHLIKTRGQQVTLRCSPKSGHDTVSWYQQALGQGPQFIFQYYEEEERQRGNFPDRFSGHQFPNYSSELNVNALLLGDSALYLCASRKAQGVGEQFFGPGTRLTVL.

This chain links TRBV29-1 with TRBJ2-3, with 7 bases fitting TRBD1. The V gene's germline CDR1 is SQVTM and CDR2 ANQGSEA. The CDR3 length is 11 residues. Trimming took 6 bases from V and 6 from J; bases not matched to a gene: 3. DNA of the CDR3: TGCAGCGTGAGACAGGGCGATACGCAGTATTTT. Protein sequence: CSVRQGDTQYF.

CDR3 residues: CAWDPGQTTDTQYF. The CDR3, as DNA: TGTGCCTGGGACCCGGGACAGACAACAGATACGCAGTATTTT. The chain carries TRBV30 and TRBJ2-3; 7 bases fit TRBD1. CDR1 is GTSNPN and CDR2 is SVGIG in the germline V gene (reference sequence). With V trimmed by 5 bases and J by 3 bases, 8 bases remained unmatched. The CDR3 sequence is 14 residues long.

In this sample, this clone turned up once. Here the CDR3 DNA reads TGTGCCAGTAGTATAGGGTCTCTATCACGGTACCCTGAAGCTTTCTTT. It encodes CASSIGSLSRYPEAFF. The chain couples TRBV19 to TRBJ1-1, with unresolved D. The V and J ends lost 1 base and 6 bases respectively, with 18 bases between them. Germline V gene lookup returns CDR1 LNHDA and CDR2 SQIVND (reference sequence). The length of the CDR3 is 16 residues.

This clone was observed once. The chain joins TRBV7-3 to TRBJ2-2, with TRBD2 matching 15 bases. Germline-derived CDR1 and CDR2 are SGHTA and FQGTGA. The CDR3 spans 17 residues. V was clipped by 5 bases and J by 6 bases; unmatched bases: 7. The CDR3 loop reads CASSLGTSGGNAGELFF. The CDR3 nucleotides are TGTGCCAGCAGCCTAGGGACTAGCGGGGGGAATGCCGGGGAGCTGTTTTTT.

V is TRBV10-3 and J is TRBJ2-2, with D perhaps matching TRBD2 (5 bases). The germline V gene has CDR1 ENHRY and CDR2 SYGVKD. The length of the CDR3 is 11 residues. Trimming shortened V by 8 bases and J by 6 bases, and 7 bases separated the two germline ends. DNA of the CDR3: TGTGCCATCCGAGGGCCCGGGGAGCTGTTTTTT. Amino acid sequence: CAIRGPGELFF.

The V gene is TRBV14, the J gene TRBJ2-7; no reliable D call. V was trimmed by 4 bases and J by 3 bases, leaving 10 bases between them. The CDR3 totals 13 residues. Germline CDR1 SGHDN, CDR2 FVKESK. DNA of the CDR3: TGTGCCAGCAGCCCAATGGAGAACTACGAGCAGTACTTC. Amino acids: CASSPMENYEQYF.

The rearrangement joins TRBV30 to TRBJ2-7, with 11 positions matching TRBD2. Germline loops: CDR1 GTSNPN, CDR2 SVGIG (reference sequence). The CDR3 sequence is 15 residues long. V dropped 1 base and J dropped 2; count of bases not matched to a gene: 4. CDR3 in amino acids: CAWSDLAGGPYEQYF. The DNA of the CDR3 is TGTGCCTGGAGTGATCTAGCGGGGGGACCCTACGAGCAGTACTTC.

The rearrangement uses TRBV9 and TRBJ2-1; 7 bases line up with TRBD1. V shed 4 bases and J 3 bases; nucleotides not matched to a gene: 10. Germline-derived CDR1 and CDR2 are SGDLS and YYNGEE. CDR3 length: 16 residues. The CDR3 bases are TGTGCCAGCAGCTCCAGCCCGGGACAGTTCTACAATGAGCAGTTCTTC. Its protein product is CASSSSPGQFYNEQFF.

The J gene is TRBJ1-4, the V gene TRBV19; 12 positions match TRBD1. V lost 6 bases, J lost 8 bases, and 7 bases stayed unmatched. Per the germline V gene, CDR1 is LNHDA and CDR2 is SQIVND (reference sequence). The CDR3 has 15 amino acids. The CDR3 nucleotides read TGTGCCAGTAGCCCCCAGGGGACAGGGGGCGAAAAACTGTTTTTT. It encodes CASSPQGTGGEKLFF.

This chain uses TRBV28 with TRBJ1-2; D is unclear. The V end was cut by 6 bases, the J end by 5 bases, with 10 bases between. The CDR3 loop spans 12 amino acids. The germline CDR1 and CDR2 sequences are MDHEN and SYDVKM. The chain's CDR3 is CASRTGGYGYTF. CDR3 nucleotides: TGTGCCAGCAGAACCGGCGGTTATGGCTACACCTTC.

The CDR3 bases are TGTGCCAGCAGCTTAGGGCTAGACGCTTCTGTCGAAGCGCAGTATTTT. As protein: CASSLGLDASVEAQYF. The rearrangement links TRBV7-9 to TRBJ2-3, with unresolved D. The CDR3 loop spans 16 amino acids. Germline V gives CDR1 SEHNR, CDR2 FQNEAQ (reference sequence). Between the trimmed V and J ends, which lost 1 base and 10 bases, there was a span of 21 bases.

This chain uses TRBV7-9 with TRBJ1-1; D not resolved. This CDR3 is built from 13 residues. V was pared by 1 base and J by 2 bases, with 5 bases between. Germline loops: CDR1 SEHNR, CDR2 FQNEAQ (reference sequence). In DNA, the CDR3 is TGTGCCAGCAGCTTAGATACAAACACTGAAGCTTTCTTT. Its translation is CASSLDTNTEAFF.